This T cell receptor (beta chain) was documented in a study of lymphopenia after photon versus proton radiotherapy (dated by TCRdb to about 2019). For context, the study as a whole: In patients with gastrointestinal tumors who developed high-grade lymphopenia, the study compared the immunological effects of photon radiation therapy with those of proton radiation therapy. A cohort of 20 patients with gastrointestinal tumors who received either photon or proton therapy and subsequently developed lymphopenia was included. The study aimed to characterize how the two radiation modalities differ in their impact on the immune system. Findings and caveats that apply to the study as a whole: The survival association was assessed only in patients who died, and better survival with proton therapy was presented by the authors as a possibility rather than a demonstrated result. Across the cohort, among patients who died, a greater drop in TCR diversity after the nadir was inversely correlated with overall survival time. During treatment, patients who received photon therapy lost naive T cells and TCR diversity and gained effector/memory populations, whereas patients who received proton therapy remained relatively stable. After the lymphocyte count nadir, repertoires from photon-treated patients showed oligoclonal expansion, particularly of CD8+ Temra cells, and this expansion drove the decline in diversity.

There are 16 amino acids in the CDR3, from cysteine to phenylalanine inclusive. Left in the record is the CDR3 DNA by itself, 48 bases read in frame from the first base. For this chain, trimming is 6 bases at the V end and 0 bases at the J end, and the number of junction bases without a gene match is 10. Looking up the germline V gene (reference sequence) yields CDR1 MNHEY and CDR2 SMNVEV. Comment on this clone: The specificity of this receptor is unknown. Base qualities are missing; no much larger clone stands one base away.

To prepare the library, the immunoSEQ multiplex PCR assay was applied. Alongside multiparametric flow cytometry, deep sequencing of rearranged TCR beta loci was used to profile the T cell repertoires. TCRdb retrieved this table from immuneACCESS and kept in-frame rearrangements only. Not all clones are present; in checked studies, unresolved V genes account for under half, and no reason is known for the remainder. A total of some 20,000 clones appear in this sample, about 83% of them only once. 2.9% of the sample belongs to the ten largest clones. This receptor was identified in a woman in her fifties or sixties with pancreatic cancer. The sequencing here drew on peripheral blood, taken from a patient treated with photon-based radiotherapy. The rearranged segments are TRBV27 and TRBJ2-5, with 7 junctional bases fitting TRBD1. The CDR3 amino acid sequence is: CASRPKTGPYQETQYF. Read as DNA, the sequence is TGTGCCAGCAGGCCTAAGACAGGGCCGTACCAAGAGACCCAGTACTTC.